The 32 T cell receptor beta chains in this list originate from one sample, sequenced in a study of T cell changes during pregnancy in multiple sclerosis. TCRdb's table, derived via immunoSEQ multiplex PCR, lists solely in-frame clones and lacks some. The sample yields tens of thousands of clones, 85% to 95% seen once. This specimen consisted of CD8+ T cells from peripheral blood mononuclear cells, obtained in the third trimester of pregnancy. The receptor set was obtained from a female donor in good health, enrolled as a control in a pregnancy study.

The chain is built from TRBV27 and TRBJ2-7; 7 bases line up with TRBD1. Trimming took 5 bases from V and 6 from J; bases not matched to a gene: 7. This CDR3 contains 13 residues. Germline V gene lookup returns CDR1 MNHEY and CDR2 SMNVEV (reference sequence). The CDR3 bases are TGTGCCAGCAGTGGGGGCGGACAGGCCGAGCAGTACTTC. It translates to CASSGGGQAEQYF.

The chain is built from TRBV29-1 and TRBJ1-1, with D perhaps TRBD1 (6 bases). The V gene's germline CDR1 is SQVTM and CDR2 ANQGSEA. Trimming shortened V by 3 bases and J by 2 bases, and 13 bases separated the two germline ends. The CDR3 runs 14 residues. The DNA for the CDR3 is TGCAGCGTTGACTCGGGGGGGGCAAACACTGAAGCTTTCTTT. Amino acid sequence: CSVDSGGANTEAFF.

The chain has TRBV29-1 and TRBJ2-5; D is unresolved. The CDR3 covers 15 residues. In germline, CDR1 is SQVTM, CDR2 ANQGSEA. Trimming pared 6 bases from V and 1 base from J, leaving 18 bases between. CDR3: CSVLHPRRPQETQYF. The CDR3 nucleotides read TGCAGCGTACTTCACCCGAGGCGGCCCCAAGAGACCCAGTACTTC.

The V and J genes are TRBV30 and TRBJ2-1; 9 bases are a match to TRBD1. The CDR3 loop spans 15 amino acids. The ends lost 3 bases at V and 7 bases at J; junction bases unmatched: 10. The germline CDR1 and CDR2 sequences are GTSNPN and SVGIG (reference sequence). CDR3 sequence reads: CAWRNTPDRGNEQFF. Written as DNA, the CDR3 is TGTGCCTGGAGGAATACCCCGGACAGGGGTAATGAGCAGTTCTTC.

This chain connects TRBV29-1 to TRBJ1-1, with 8 nucleotides matching TRBD1. The CDR3 loop spans 14 amino acids. After removal of 5 bases from V and 1 base from J, the junction contained 6 bases not matched to a gene. The germline V gene has CDR1 SQVTM and CDR2 ANQGSEA. DNA of the CDR3: TGCAGCGTTATGACAGGGGCTCCGAACACTGAAGCTTTCTTT. This translates into CSVMTGAPNTEAFF.

The chain links TRBV7-9 to TRBJ1-1; D gene ambiguous. This CDR3 is built from 13 residues. Germline CDR1 SEHNR, CDR2 FQNEAQ (reference sequence). V was clipped by 3 bases and J by 1 base, with 6 bases between them. CDR3 sequence: CASSFESNTEAFF. DNA of the CDR3: TGTGCCAGCAGCTTCGAGTCGAACACTGAAGCTTTCTTT.

The chain recombines TRBV25-1 with TRBJ1-1; D perhaps matches TRBD1 (5 bases). Germline CDR1 reads MGHDK; CDR2 reads SYGVNS. Trimming left V 6 bases short and J 5 bases short, with 13 bases between. There are 13 residues in the CDR3. The CDR3, as DNA: TGTGCCAGCAGGCAGGGAAGGTTGACTGAAGCTTTCTTT. Translated, it gives CASRQGRLTEAFF.

This clone was observed once. The rearrangement links TRBV29-1 to TRBJ2-2; D might be TRBD1 (5 bases). CDR3 length: 14 amino acids. V gave up 3 bases and J gave up 4 bases, with 12 bases separating them. Germline CDR1 is SQVTM and CDR2 is ANQGSEA. In DNA form, the CDR3 reads TGCAGCGTTGAGGTGACAGCCCGCACCGGGGAGCTGTTTTTT. It is translated as CSVEVTARTGELFF.

V gene TRBV19 combines with J gene TRBJ2-2, with D uncertain. The CDR3 runs 12 residues. Germline lookup yields CDR1 LNHDA and CDR2 SQIVND (reference sequence). Trimming shortened V by 8 bases and J by 6 bases, and 10 bases separated the two germline ends. The CDR3 loop reads CASVEDPGELFF. In DNA form, the CDR3 reads TGTGCCAGTGTTGAGGATCCCGGGGAGCTGTTTTTT.

The V call is TRBV13, the J call TRBJ1-1; D perhaps matches TRBD1 (5 bases). V was clipped by 2 bases and J by 3 bases, with 13 bases between them. This CDR3 has 15 residues. Germline values: CDR1 PRHDT, CDR2 FYEKMQ (reference sequence). For the CDR3, the DNA is TGTGCCAGCAGCTTATATGGGGAAGGGGACACTGAAGCTTTCTTT. Protein sequence: CASSLYGEGDTEAFF.

Only one count was recorded for this clone. The chain joins TRBV5-5 to TRBJ2-7; D is possibly TRBD2 (6 bases). Trimming removed 0 bases at V and 0 bases at J, with 19 bases between. Germline values: CDR1 SGHKS, CDR2 YYEKEE (reference sequence). The CDR3 totals 18 residues. CDR3 sequence: CASSLEEGGYLSSYEQYF. The CDR3 coding sequence is TGTGCCAGCAGCTTGGAGGAGGGCGGGTATCTAAGCTCCTACGAGCAGTACTTC.

This chain uses TRBV6-1 with TRBJ2-7, with a weak D call TRBD2 (6 bases). Trimming took off 3 bases at V and 3 bases at J, with 21 bases between the two ends. The CDR3 has 17 amino acids. Germline V gene data show CDR1 as MNHNS and CDR2 as SASEGT. In DNA, the CDR3 is TGTGCCAGCAGTGAGAGGGGCGGGCGGGGACCCCTCTACGAGCAGTACTTC. It translates to CASSERGGRGPLYEQYF.

The chain employs TRBV30 and TRBJ1-1; 12 bases map to TRBD1. Germline loops: CDR1 GTSNPN, CDR2 SVGIG (reference sequence). The length of the CDR3 is 16 residues. V shed 0 bases, J shed 3 bases, and the junction held 5 bases outside the gene matches. The CDR3 loop is CAWSVGTGGRDTEAFF. CDR3 coding DNA: TGTGCCTGGAGTGTCGGGACAGGGGGCAGGGACACTGAAGCTTTCTTT.

The chain couples TRBV30 to TRBJ2-7; 7 bases match TRBD1. The CDR3 extends over 13 amino acids. Per the germline V gene, CDR1 is GTSNPN and CDR2 is SVGIG (reference sequence). The junction had 2 bases not matched to a gene; V was cut back by 1 base and J by 2 bases. CDR3 sequence (DNA): TGTGCCTGGAGTGGGGACAGCCCCTACGAGCAGTACTTC. Protein product: CAWSGDSPYEQYF.

The chain employs TRBV27 and TRBJ2-3, with D unresolved. The V gene lost 4 bases and the J gene lost 1 base, with 3 bases spanning the gap. The CDR3 extends over 12 amino acids. Germline CDR1 and CDR2: MNHEY and SMNVEV (reference sequence). CDR3: CASSSGTDTQYF. The DNA of the CDR3 is TGTGCCAGCAGTTCGGGCACAGATACGCAGTATTTT.

The V call is TRBV19, the J call TRBJ1-1, with 10 bases lining up with TRBD1. After removal of 5 bases from V and 4 bases from J, the junction contained 1 base not matched to a gene. There are 13 residues in the CDR3. The germline gives CDR1 LNHDA, CDR2 SQIVND (reference sequence). The DNA of the CDR3 is TGTGCCAGTAGTCGGACAGGGGGCACTGAAGCTTTCTTT. Translation gives CASSRTGGTEAFF.

J is TRBJ2-5 and V is TRBV13; D is unresolved. V dropped 4 bases and J dropped 2 bases, with 11 bases sitting between them. The germline gives CDR1 PRHDT, CDR2 FYEKMQ (reference sequence). CDR3 length: 14 residues. The CDR3 sequence is CASSSRVGQETQYF. The CDR3 nucleotides read TGTGCCAGCAGCTCCCGGGTTGGGCAAGAGACCCAGTACTTC.

In its sample, this clone was seen once. J is TRBJ2-5 and V is TRBV7-2, with 7 bases that match TRBD2. Germline-derived CDR1 and CDR2 are SGHTA and FQGNSA. After removal of 2 bases from V and 5 bases from J, the junction contained 11 bases not matched to a gene. CDR3 length: 16 amino acids. Written as DNA, the CDR3 is TGTGCCAGCAGCTTATCTATGACTAGCCCCGGGGAGACCCAGTACTTC. Protein product: CASSLSMTSPGETQYF.

The V call is TRBV5-6, the J call TRBJ1-2; D is unresolved. Between the trimmed V and J ends, which lost 4 bases and 5 bases, there was a span of 12 bases. Looked up from germline, CDR1 is SGHDT and CDR2 is YYEEEE. The CDR3 runs 13 residues. The CDR3 is CASSPGRVYGYTF. The CDR3 DNA is TGTGCCAGCAGCCCGGGGAGGGTATATGGCTACACCTTC.

CDR3 in amino acids: CASSVSSLYSYEQYF. The CDR3 DNA reads TGTGCCAGCAGCGTCTCTAGCCTCTACTCCTACGAGCAGTACTTC. The V call is TRBV9, the J call TRBJ2-7, with D possibly matching TRBD2 (5 bases). Trimming left V 2 bases short and J 0 bases short, with 12 bases between. Germline lookup yields CDR1 SGDLS and CDR2 YYNGEE. The CDR3 is 15 residues long. The whole variable domain, remainder taken from reference TRBV9 and TRBJ2-7, is DSGVTQTPKHLITATGQRVTLRCSPRSGDLSVYWYQQSLDQGLQFLIQYYNGEERAKGNILERFSAQQFPDLHSELNLSSLELGDSALYFCASSVSSLYSYEQYFGPGTRLTVT.

This clone has only one observation. The chain uses TRBV7-9 and TRBJ1-6; tentative D call: TRBD1 (6 bases). Per germline, CDR1 SEHNR and CDR2 FQNEAQ (reference sequence). This CDR3 contains 15 residues. Trimming left V 5 bases short and J 4 bases short, with 12 bases between. The CDR3 sequence: CASSPWTAYNSPLHF. For the CDR3, the DNA is TGTGCCAGCAGCCCCTGGACAGCTTATAATTCACCCCTCCACTTT.

The genes are TRBV29-1 and TRBJ1-1; a weak D match, TRBD1 (6 bases). CDR1 is SQVTM, CDR2 ANQGSEA, per germline. The V end lost 3 bases, the J end lost 10 bases, and 21 bases lay between the germline ends. The CDR3 has 14 residues. The CDR3 region has the DNA TGCAGCGTTGATATAGACAGGAGAGGAGGTATAGCTTTCTTT. Protein: CSVDIDRRGGIAFF.

The V and J genes are TRBV27 and TRBJ1-1; TRBD1 is a possible D gene (6 bases). The CDR3 is 15 amino acids. The germline V gene encodes CDR1 MNHEY and CDR2 SMNVEV (reference sequence). Trimming shortened V by 6 bases and J by 5 bases, and 19 bases separated the two germline ends. CDR3 DNA: TGTGCCAGCAGGTTGGGGGCAGGGGCTCAGACTGAAGCTTTCTTT. It is translated as CASRLGAGAQTEAFF.

The chain recombines TRBV7-2 with TRBJ1-3; TRBD1 aligns across 7 bases. Germline V gene data show CDR1 as SGHTA and CDR2 as FQGNSA. V trimming: 5 bases; J trimming: 4 bases; junction bases outside the gene matches: 5. The CDR3 length is 14 residues. Written as DNA, the CDR3 is TGTGCCAGCAGCCCACAGGGGACCGGAAACACCATATATTTT. This codes for CASSPQGTGNTIYF. The full variable domain, with the rest looked up from reference TRBV7-2 and TRBJ1-3, is GAGVSQSPSNKVTEKGKDVELRCDPISGHTALYWYRQSLGQGLEFLIYFQGNSAPDKSGLPSDRFSAERTGGSVSTLTIQRTQQEDSAVYLCASSPQGTGNTIYFGEGSWLTVV.

The rearrangement uses TRBV28 and TRBJ1-1; maybe TRBD1 (6 bases). V dropped 5 bases and J dropped 2 bases, with 12 bases sitting between them. Germline CDR1 and CDR2: MDHEN and SYDVKM. CDR3 size: 14 residues. The CDR3: CASSRRGSNTEAFF. The DNA for the CDR3 is TGTGCCAGCAGTCGTAGGGGGTCTAACACTGAAGCTTTCTTT.

CDR3 in DNA: TGTGCCAGCAGTTACGACAACGCGAACACCGGGGAGCTGTTTTTT. It yields the protein CASSYDNANTGELFF. V usage is TRBV6-5 and J usage is TRBJ2-2, with D unresolved. The germline CDR1 and CDR2 sequences are MNHEY and SVGAGI. The ends were cut back, 2 bases at V and 0 bases at J, with 7 bases in the middle. This CDR3 has 15 amino acids.

The chain is built from TRBV4-3 and TRBJ1-1; TRBD1 matches at 9 bases. V lost 3 bases to trimming and J lost 8 bases; unmatched junction nucleotides: 10. The germline gives CDR1 LGHNA, CDR2 YSLEER. CDR3 size: 15 residues. Here the CDR3 reads CASSQEDRGGLEAFF. The CDR3 DNA reads as TGCGCCAGCAGCCAGGAGGACAGGGGAGGTTTGGAAGCTTTCTTT.

The chain combines TRBV19 with TRBJ2-7; D might be TRBD1 (6 bases). Germline V lookup: CDR1 LNHDA, CDR2 SQIVND (reference sequence). V lost 4 bases, J lost 4 bases, and 14 bases lay in between. The CDR3 spans 14 residues. CDR3 region: CASSTQGSGYEQYF. In DNA form, the CDR3 reads TGTGCCAGTAGTACACAGGGTAGTGGGTACGAGCAGTACTTC.

The chain combines TRBV27 with TRBJ2-5, with 7 bases fitting TRBD2. The CDR3 is made up of 17 amino acids. The germline CDR1 and CDR2 sequences are MNHEY and SMNVEV (reference sequence). The ends lost 2 bases at V and 2 bases at J; junction bases unmatched: 11. CDR3: CASSLAPVTGGQETQYF. The CDR3 nucleotides are TGTGCCAGCAGTTTAGCGCCGGTGACGGGGGGACAAGAGACCCAGTACTTC.

The V gene is TRBV7-8, the J gene TRBJ2-3, with a tentative D call TRBD2 (5 bases). V was pared by 5 bases and J by 1 base, with 13 bases between. Germline V gives CDR1 SGHVS, CDR2 FQNEAQ. The CDR3 contains 15 residues. In DNA form, the CDR3 reads TGTGCCAGCAGCCCTCTCGGGGTTGGCACAGATACGCAGTATTTT. This encodes CASSPLGVGTDTQYF.

The gene calls are TRBV4-3 and TRBJ2-7; no reliable D call. CDR3 length equals 14 residues. Germline CDR1 LGHNA, CDR2 YSLEER. The V and J ends lost 1 base and 2 bases respectively, with 9 bases between them. The CDR3 coding sequence is TGCGCCAGCAGCCAAGCTGACGGAGCCTACGAGCAGTACTTC. Residues: CASSQADGAYEQYF.

This clone was detected once. V and J are TRBV29-1 and TRBJ2-1, with D perhaps TRBD1 (5 bases). This CDR3 spans 14 amino acids. V dropped 7 bases and J dropped 8 bases, with 21 bases sitting between them. Germline V gene lookup returns CDR1 SQVTM and CDR2 ANQGSEA. The CDR3: CSASDTLLGHEQFF. The CDR3 nucleotides read TGCAGCGCTTCGGACACTCTCCTAGGCCATGAGCAGTTCTTC.